These T cell receptor beta chains were read from a single sample in a study of blood T cell repertoires in COVID-19. The data were produced by immunoSEQ multiplex PCR, yet TCRdb's version contains in-frame clones alone and is incomplete. The profile covers about 78,000 clones, with 90% appearing a single time and approximately 0.98% taken by the ten largest. Sequenced material: peripheral blood. These receptors were obtained from a woman aged 45-65 years in a cohort sampled during active COVID-19. Both conserved end residues are part of each CDR3. Fields, in order: V gene, J gene, D gene, CDR3 protein, CDR3 DNA. The D gene is left open where the match is weak.

V gene: TRBV28
J gene: TRBJ2-5
D gene: TRBD2
CDR3 protein: CASSLGLAGEGETQYF
CDR3 DNA: TGTGCCAGCAGTTTAGGGCTAGCGGGAGAGGGGGAGACCCAGTACTTC

V gene: TRBV4-2
J gene: TRBJ2-1
D gene: TRBD2
CDR3 protein: CASSRSSGRSQKFF
CDR3 DNA: TGTGCCAGCAGCCGGTCTAGCGGGAGATCCCAAAAGTTCTTC

V gene: TRBV6-5
J gene: TRBJ2-3
D gene: -
CDR3 protein: CASSTGTFTDTQYF
CDR3 DNA: TGTGCCAGCAGTACCGGGACTTTCACGGATACGCAGTATTTT

V gene: TRBV18
J gene: TRBJ1-1
D gene: -
CDR3 protein: CASSLFTTTTVEAFF
CDR3 DNA: TGTGCCAGCTCACTTTTTACCACGACTACTGTAGAAGCTTTCTTT

V gene: TRBV11-3
J gene: TRBJ2-3
D gene: -
CDR3 protein: CASSRVGSSTDTQYF
CDR3 DNA: TGTGCCAGCAGCCGGGTAGGATCTAGCACAGATACGCAGTATTTT

V gene: TRBV27
J gene: TRBJ1-4
D gene: TRBD1
CDR3 protein: CASSLGDRPNEKLFF
CDR3 DNA: TGTGCCAGCAGTTTGGGGGACAGGCCGAATGAAAAACTGTTTTTT

V gene: TRBV18
J gene: TRBJ1-4
D gene: TRBD1
CDR3 protein: CASSRGQEGEKLFF
CDR3 DNA: TGTGCCAGCTCTCGTGGACAGGAGGGTGAAAAACTGTTTTTT

V gene: TRBV3-1/TRBV3-2
J gene: TRBJ1-5
D gene: -
CDR3 protein: CASSQQLNQPQHF
CDR3 DNA: TGTGCCAGCAGCCAACAGTTGAATCAGCCCCAGCATTTT

V gene: TRBV28
J gene: TRBJ1-5
D gene: -
CDR3 protein: CASSFLQGSGDQPQHF
CDR3 DNA: TGTGCCAGCAGTTTCCTCCAGGGTTCAGGTGATCAGCCCCAGCATTTT

V gene: TRBV18
J gene: TRBJ1-5
D gene: TRBD1
CDR3 protein: CASSPQVQGNQPQHF
CDR3 DNA: TGTGCCAGCTCACCACAGGTACAGGGGAACCAGCCCCAGCATTTT

V gene: TRBV28
J gene: TRBJ1-1
D gene: TRBD1
CDR3 protein: CASRGQGEDTEAFF
CDR3 DNA: TGTGCCAGCAGAGGACAGGGAGAAGACACTGAAGCTTTCTTT